This T cell receptor (beta chain) was recorded in a study of CD8 T cells in ankylosing spondylitis. Each CDR3 protein gets one entry after TCRdb re-called the 5' RACE reads with MiXCR. The sample carries about 240,000 distinct CDR3 sequences, around 7.8% recorded once. There are many counts of this clonotype. The V gene's germline CDR1 is SGHAT and CDR2 FQNNGV. The CDR3 sequence is 13 residues long. V lost 2 bases, J lost 8 bases, and 12 bases lay in between. The V call is TRBV11-2, the J call TRBJ1-2; possibly TRBD1 for D (6 bases). Sequenced: blood, either unsorted or a sorted T cell fraction (not recorded which). The clonotype originates from a male donor with ankylosing spondylitis or in good health (not recorded which). The CDR3 DNA follows: TGTGCCAGCAGCTTACAACAGGGCAGCGGCTACACCTTC. Its translation is CASSLQQGSGYTF. The full variable domain, completed using reference TRBV11-2 and TRBJ1-2, is EAGVAQSPRYKIIEKRQSVAFWCNPISGHATLYWYQQILGQGPKLLIQFQNNGVVDDSQLPKDRFSAERLKGVDSTLKIQPAKLEDSAVYLCASSLQQGSGYTFGSGTRLTVV.